The rows below give T cell receptor beta chains drawn from one sample of a study of blood T cell repertoires in COVID-19. Generated by immunoSEQ multiplex PCR, the TCRdb table keeps only in-frame clones and is missing some. The sample has 150,000 to 200,000 clones, 88% seen once. The sequencing input was peripheral blood. The receptors were gathered from a man aged 45-65 years who had recovered from COVID-19. CDR3s include the opening cysteine and the closing phenylalanine or tryptophan. D genes are given only for firm matches. Expanded clones get a size class; other rows say once, few or many, or leave the size out.

v_call	d_call	clone_size	j_call	cdr3_nt	cdr3_aa
TRBV7-6	NA	NA	TRBJ1-1	TGTGCCAGCAGCTTTAATCGGGACACTGAAGCTTTCTTT	CASSFNRDTEAFF
TRBV5-4	NA	NA	TRBJ2-1	TGTGCCAGCAGCTCGGCCACAGGGCACCCCTACAATGAGCAGTTCTTC	CASSSATGHPYNEQFF
TRBV6-2/TRBV6-3	TRBD1	NA	TRBJ2-1	TGTGCCAGCAGTTACTCGATCACAGGGGGCGGCTACAATGAGCAGTTCTTC	CASSYSITGGGYNEQFF
TRBV18	NA	NA	TRBJ1-1	TGTGCCAGCTCACCGGAGGGGTCTACTGAAGCTTTCTTT	CASSPEGSTEAFF
TRBV29-1	TRBD1	NA	TRBJ2-7	TGCAGCGTTTTTCCGGGACAGGGGGAAAACGAGCAGTACTTC	CSVFPGQGENEQYF
TRBV6-2/TRBV6-3	TRBD1	NA	TRBJ2-5	TGTGCCAGCAGTTATCAACACATGTCTAGGGACAGTCTTCAAGAGACCCAGTACTTC	CASSYQHMSRDSLQETQYF
TRBV9	TRBD1	NA	TRBJ2-2	TGTGCCAGCAGCAACTTGGACAGGCATGGCGGGGAGCTGTTTTTT	CASSNLDRHGGELFF
TRBV24-1	NA	few	TRBJ2-1	TGTGCCACCAGTGACTCAACCAGGGGTCCGAGCTCCTACAATGAGCAGTTCTTC	CATSDSTRGPSSYNEQFF
TRBV5-1	NA	NA	TRBJ2-2	TGCGCCAGCAGCACTACCCGGGGGAACACCGGGGAGCTGTTTTTT	CASSTTRGNTGELFF
TRBV29-1	NA	NA	TRBJ1-4	TGCAGCGTTGGCAGGGGACCTAATGAAAAACTGTTTTTT	CSVGRGPNEKLFF
TRBV29-1	NA	NA	TRBJ1-5	TGCAGCGTTGAGGGAGGGCAGGGGCAGCCCCAGCATTTT	CSVEGGQGQPQHF
TRBV3-1/TRBV3-2	NA	NA	TRBJ1-2	TGTGCCAGCAGCCCGCGGGAAACAAATGGCTACACCTTC	CASSPRETNGYTF
TRBV24-1	NA	NA	TRBJ2-2	TGTGCCACCAGTGGACCCACGAGGGCCAACACCGGGGAGCTGTTTTTT	CATSGPTRANTGELFF
TRBV5-4	NA	few	TRBJ2-2	TGTGCCAGCAGCTTGGCCGGGTCTCCCGGGGAGCTGTTTTTT	CASSLAGSPGELFF
TRBV4-1	TRBD2	NA	TRBJ2-1	TGCGCCAGCAGCCAGCTTACCGGGACTAGCGGGAGCTCCTACAATGAGCAGTTCTTC	CASSQLTGTSGSSYNEQFF
TRBV7-2	TRBD2	NA	TRBJ2-3	TGTGCCAGCAGCTTAGACGGGGGGAACACAGATACGCAGTATTTT	CASSLDGGNTDTQYF
TRBV7-2	TRBD1	NA	TRBJ1-1	TGTGCCAGCAGCTCCCGACAGGGTGGACGTGACTCCGTAGCTTTCTTT	CASSSRQGGRDSVAFF
TRBV7-9	NA	NA	TRBJ1-6	TGTGCCAGCAGCCGAACAGGGCAGAATTCACCCCTCCACTTT	CASSRTGQNSPLHF
TRBV2	NA	NA	TRBJ2-2	TGTGCCAGCAGTGAGCGGTGGGCGAACACCGGGGAGCTGTTTTTT	CASSERWANTGELFF
TRBV28	NA	NA	TRBJ1-1	TGTGCCAGCAGTTTCGACAGGAACACTGAAGCTTTCTTT	CASSFDRNTEAFF
TRBV3-1/TRBV3-2	TRBD2	once	TRBJ2-5	TGTGCCAGCAGGGCGACTAGCGGGGGTGTGGAGACCCAGTACTTC	CASRATSGGVETQYF
TRBV5-1	TRBD1	NA	TRBJ1-4	TGCGCCAGCAGCCAGGGACAGGGGAATGAAAAACTGTTTTTT	CASSQGQGNEKLFF
TRBV9	TRBD2	NA	TRBJ2-2	TGTGCCAGCAGCGGGGGACTAGCGGCGAACACCGGGGAGCTGTTTTTT	CASSGGLAANTGELFF
TRBV6-5	NA	NA	TRBJ2-1	TGTGCCAGCATTCGAGCAGGGGACAATGAGCAGTTCTTC	CASIRAGDNEQFF
TRBV19	TRBD2	NA	TRBJ2-3	TGTGCCAGGAGCCCGAGCGGGGGGGCGGCAGATACGCAGTATTTT	CARSPSGGAADTQYF